Below, 26 T cell receptor beta chains from the same sample are listed, as sequenced in a study of blood T cell repertoires in COVID-19. Data came from immunoSEQ multiplex PCR; TCRdb stores just in-frame clones and leaves some out. This sample yields around 37,000 clones, of which 75% to 90% are seen a single time; 20% to 25% belongs to the top ten. The specimen was peripheral blood. The receptors were gathered from a man aged 55 to 70 with acute or convalescent COVID-19.

The chain couples TRBV5-1 to TRBJ1-1; no clear D. Trimming stripped 7 bases from V and 5 bases from J, with 21 bases between. Germline V CDR1 and CDR2: SGHRS, YFSETQ. The CDR3 sequence is 15 residues long. CDR3: CASSRGGEGGTEAFF. DNA of the CDR3: TGCGCCAGCTCGCGGGGTGGGGAGGGTGGAACTGAAGCTTTCTTT.

The chain carries TRBV5-4 and TRBJ2-7; 16 positions match TRBD2. Germline loops: CDR1 SGHNT, CDR2 YYREEE (reference sequence). V lost 3 bases to trimming and J lost 4 bases; unmatched junction nucleotides: 7. This CDR3 contains 17 residues. CDR3 protein: CASSWGTSGRGRYEQYF. CDR3 in DNA: TGTGCCAGCAGCTGGGGGACTAGCGGGAGGGGGCGATACGAGCAGTACTTC.

The chain carries TRBV2 and TRBJ2-1; D is perhaps TRBD2 (6 bases). Germline CDR1 is SNHLY and CDR2 is FYNNEI. V gave up 8 bases and J gave up 10 bases, with 21 bases separating them. The CDR3 runs to 14 residues. CDR3 DNA: TGTGCCAGCCGATTCCTCGGGGGAGCGGGCGAGCAGTTCTTC. Translated, it gives CASRFLGGAGEQFF.

The DNA of the CDR3 is TGTGCCAGCAGTCCACCTGACGGAGCTGGGGCCAACGTCCTGACTTTC. It is translated as CASSPPDGAGANVLTF. The V call is TRBV6-6, the J call TRBJ2-6; no clear D. V was trimmed by 5 bases and J by 2 bases, leaving 13 bases between them. Germline V lookup: CDR1 MNHNY, CDR2 SVGAGI (reference sequence). The CDR3 is made up of 16 amino acids.

V is TRBV6-5 and J is TRBJ1-6, with D tentatively TRBD1 (6 bases). This CDR3 comprises 14 residues. Between the trimmed V and J ends, which lost 2 bases and 5 bases, there was a span of 7 bases. Germline V lookup: CDR1 MNHEY, CDR2 SVGAGI. The CDR3 reads CASSYRGNNSPLHF. Here the CDR3 DNA reads TGTGCCAGCAGTTACAGGGGGAATAATTCACCCCTCCACTTT.

The gene calls are TRBV9 and TRBJ2-5; 16 bases are a match to TRBD2. Germline V gives CDR1 SGDLS, CDR2 YYNGEE. J lost 5 bases, V lost 3 bases, and 7 bases had no gene match. This CDR3 region has 17 residues. The CDR3 nucleotides read TGTGCCAGCAGCGCGGGACTAGCGGGAGGGCCGGGTGAGACCCAGTACTTC. The encoded protein is CASSAGLAGGPGETQYF.

The chain is built from TRBV6-6 and TRBJ2-3; D possibly corresponds to TRBD1 (5 bases). Germline V gene lookup returns CDR1 MNHNY and CDR2 SVGAGI (reference sequence). The CDR3 extends over 15 amino acids. V dropped 2 bases and J dropped 4 bases, with 13 bases sitting between them. The CDR3 DNA is TGTGCCAGCAGTTACGCCGGCAGGGATGCAGATACGCAGTATTTT. It specifies CASSYAGRDADTQYF.

The rearrangement links TRBV5-3 to TRBJ2-7, with a tentative D call TRBD2 (5 bases). TRBV5-3 falls under the ORF class, with uncertain function. With 4 bases removed from V and 4 bases from J, the gap between germline ends came to 9 bases. The CDR3 loop spans 12 amino acids. In nucleotides, the CDR3 is TGTGCCAGAAGCCCCCCGGGGTACGAGCAGTACGTC. Protein product: CARSPPGYEQYV.

The V and J genes are TRBV3-1 (or the pseudogene TRBV3-2) and TRBJ2-1, with D unresolved. Germline CDR1 and CDR2: LGHDT and YNNKEL (reference sequence). This CDR3 is 12 amino acids long. V lost 3 bases to trimming and J lost 9 bases, with 9 bases between them. DNA for the CDR3: TGTGCCAGCAGCCACGGCGGCGGTGAGCAGTTCTTC. This sequence encodes CASSHGGGEQFF.

This sequence joins TRBV5-1 and TRBJ2-3, with 7 nucleotides matching TRBD1. The CDR3 runs to 15 residues. With V trimmed by 5 bases and J by 2 bases, 8 bases remained unmatched. CDR1 and CDR2 from the germline V gene are SGHRS and YFSETQ. The CDR3 is CASSRDRGNTDTQYF. Written as DNA, the CDR3 is TGCGCCAGCAGTCGGGACAGAGGAAACACAGATACGCAGTATTTT.

This chain links TRBV13 with TRBJ2-1; 14 bases are a match to TRBD2. Trimming removed 4 bases from V and 1 base from J; junction bases left unmatched: 9. This CDR3 region has 19 residues. CDR1 and CDR2 (germline): PRHDT, FYEKMQ (reference sequence). CDR3 amino acids: CASSWIGTSGSGSYNEQFF. The CDR3 DNA reads TGTGCCAGCAGCTGGATAGGGACTAGCGGGAGTGGGTCCTACAATGAGCAGTTCTTC.

V usage is TRBV28 and J usage is TRBJ2-4; maybe TRBD1 (6 bases). The germline V and J ends were trimmed by 6 bases and 2 bases, with 11 bases remaining between them. This CDR3 is 14 amino acids long. The germline V gene has CDR1 MDHEN and CDR2 SYDVKM. The CDR3, as DNA: TGTGCCAGCAGCCGACAGGTTTCCAAAAACATTCAGTACTTC. Amino acid sequence: CASSRQVSKNIQYF.

The chain joins TRBV3-1 (or the pseudogene TRBV3-2) to TRBJ2-2; 7 nucleotides match TRBD1. Germline V CDR1 and CDR2: LGHDT, YNNKEL (reference sequence). V lost 1 base to trimming and J lost 5 bases; unmatched junction nucleotides: 4. The CDR3 runs 15 residues. CDR3 bases: TGTGCCAGCAGCCAAGCCGGGACAGAGACCGGGGAGCTGTTTTTT. This sequence encodes CASSQAGTETGELFF.

The V gene is TRBV4-2, the J gene TRBJ2-3; TRBD2 agrees at 10 bases. Germline assignment: CDR1 LGHNA and CDR2 YNFKEQ. Unmatched junction bases numbered 11, after V lost 5 bases and J lost 3 bases. This CDR3 spans 17 amino acids. The CDR3 loop reads CASSKGPAGGGTDTQYF. Written as DNA, the CDR3 is TGTGCCAGCAGCAAGGGGCCAGCGGGAGGGGGTACAGATACGCAGTATTTT.

This chain connects TRBV19 to TRBJ1-1, with D unresolved. The CDR3 runs to 13 residues. Trimming left V 6 bases short and J 4 bases short, with 12 bases between. The germline V gene encodes CDR1 LNHDA and CDR2 SQIVND (reference sequence). CDR3 amino acids: CASREVVGTEAFF. The DNA for the CDR3 is TGTGCCAGTAGAGAGGTTGTGGGCACTGAAGCTTTCTTT. Variable domain in full (rest from reference TRBV19 and TRBJ1-1): DGGITQSPKYLFRKEGQNVTLSCEQNLNHDAMYWYRQDPGQGLRLIYYSQIVNDFQKGDIAEGYSVSREKKESFPLTVTSAQKNPTAFYLCASREVVGTEAFFGQGTRLTVV.

The chain uses TRBV18 and TRBJ2-1; weak D call: TRBD1 (6 bases). Trimming took 3 bases from V and 10 from J, leaving 7 bases between them. This CDR3 is 11 amino acids long. The germline CDR1 and CDR2 sequences are KGHSH and LQKENI. CDR3 protein: CASSPTGEQFF. The CDR3 DNA is TGTGCCAGCTCACCGACAGGCGAGCAGTTCTTC.

This clone was detected once. The rearrangement joins TRBV11-3 to TRBJ1-6, with 7 bases lining up with TRBD1. The V gene's germline CDR1 is SGHNT and CDR2 YENEEA. The V segment lost 5 bases and the J segment 10 bases; nucleotides outside the gene matches: 8. The CDR3 consists of 14 residues. CDR3 sequence reads: CASSPRQGESPLHF. The CDR3 region has the DNA TGTGCCAGCAGCCCGCGACAGGGCGAGTCACCCCTCCACTTT.

In its sample, this clone was seen once. V and J are TRBV25-1 and TRBJ2-5; 13 bases fit TRBD2. This CDR3 comprises 16 residues. Germline values: CDR1 MGHDK, CDR2 SYGVNS. The ends lost 2 bases at V and 4 bases at J; junction bases unmatched: 4. For the CDR3, the DNA is TGTGCCAGCAGTGAAAATCGACTAGCGGGAGGAGAGACCCAGTACTTC. Translating gives CASSENRLAGGETQYF.

The chain uses TRBV30 and TRBJ2-3; 12 bases are a match to TRBD2. Trimming removed 1 base from V and 5 bases from J; junction bases left unmatched: 4. From germline, CDR1 is GTSNPN and CDR2 SVGIG (reference sequence). The CDR3 is 15 amino acids. In DNA form, the CDR3 reads TGTGCCTGGAGTGGACTAGCGGGAGCTAGAGATACGCAGTATTTT. Amino acid sequence: CAWSGLAGARDTQYF.

This chain joins TRBV29-1 and TRBJ2-3, with D tentatively TRBD1 (6 bases). V lost 4 bases and J 6 bases, leaving 14 bases between the germline ends. CDR1 is SQVTM, CDR2 ANQGSEA, per germline. This CDR3 contains 13 residues. As DNA, the CDR3 is TGCAGCGTTGGGAGGACAGCTGTGGATACGCAGTATTTT. This gives the protein CSVGRTAVDTQYF.

The V and J genes are TRBV6-5 and TRBJ2-7; perhaps TRBD2 as D (6 bases). This CDR3 comprises 14 residues. The V end was cut by 5 bases, the J end by 1 base, with 12 bases between. Germline V lookup: CDR1 MNHEY, CDR2 SVGAGI. CDR3 sequence (DNA): TGTGCCAGCAGTAGGCCTAGCGTTTCCTACGAGCAGTACTTC. It codes for CASSRPSVSYEQYF.

The rearrangement joins TRBV18 to TRBJ2-5; TRBD1 matches at 7 bases. The CDR3 totals 15 residues. V lost 0 bases, J lost 4 bases, and 5 bases stayed unmatched. The germline gives CDR1 KGHSH, CDR2 LQKENI. The CDR3 sequence is CASSPPGTEGETQYF. CDR3 DNA: TGTGCCAGCTCACCACCGGGGACAGAGGGAGAGACCCAGTACTTC.

The genes are TRBV11-3 and TRBJ2-4; 7 bases agree with TRBD1. J lost 15 bases, V lost 0 bases, and 5 bases had no gene match. The germline CDR1 and CDR2 sequences are SGHNT and YENEEA. This CDR3 spans 12 amino acids. CDR3 region: CASSLDATGRYF. CDR3 nucleotide sequence: TGTGCCAGCAGCTTAGACGCGACAGGGAGGTACTTC.

The chain recombines TRBV29-1 with TRBJ2-1; tentative D call: TRBD1 (6 bases). Germline V lookup: CDR1 SQVTM, CDR2 ANQGSEA. The ends were cut back, 1 base at V and 4 bases at J, with 14 bases in the middle. This CDR3 comprises 15 residues. The CDR3 DNA reads as TGCAGCGTTGAAGTCCTACAGGGTGGTTACAATGAGCAGTTCTTC. Protein: CSVEVLQGGYNEQFF.

This clone was counted between two and nine times. J is TRBJ2-7 and V is TRBV4-2; 11 nucleotides align to TRBD1. This CDR3 spans 16 amino acids. The V gene end was trimmed by 2 bases and the J gene end by 2 bases; junction bases not matched to a gene: 5. The V gene's germline CDR1 is LGHNA and CDR2 YNFKEQ. The CDR3 sequence is CASSQREGQGAYEQYF. The CDR3 nucleotides are TGTGCCAGCAGCCAAAGAGAGGGACAGGGGGCCTACGAGCAGTACTTC.

This clone was seen more than once but under ten times. The chain joins TRBV5-1 to TRBJ2-2, with D maybe TRBD2 (5 bases). The CDR3 length is 13 residues. Trimming shortened V by 2 bases and J by 7 bases, and 9 bases separated the two germline ends. Germline V gene data show CDR1 as SGHRS and CDR2 as YFSETQ. CDR3 protein: CASSLKLDGELFF. The CDR3 DNA is TGCGCCAGCAGCTTAAAACTAGACGGGGAGCTGTTTTTT. Full variable domain (missing parts from reference TRBV5-1 and TRBJ2-2): KAGVTQTPRYLIKTRGQQVTLSCSPISGHRSVSWYQQTPGQGLQFLFEYFSETQRNKGNFPGRFSGRQFSNSRSEMNVSTLELGDSALYLCASSLKLDGELFFGEGSRLTVL.